This TCR beta chain was documented in a study of T cell repertoires in cytomegalovirus infection (dated by TCRdb to about 2019). About the full investigation: The peptide stimulations were aimed at well-studied HLA-B-restricted epitopes as well as recently identified HLA-C-restricted CMV epitopes, whose presentation resists viral immunomodulation. The HLA type of each donor mattered for the analysis, because public TCR beta signatures pointed to carriage of CMV infection along with the matching HLA type.

About this clonotype: Its antigen remains unidentified. A much larger clone lies one base from this, so it may be a read error.

What this sample's treatment or condition label stands for: in vitro stimulation with specific CMV peptide epitopes to enrich CMV-specific T cells. Broad study findings and their caveats: The ex vivo response was dominated by HLA-C-restricted CMV-specific TCR beta clonotypes, which also provided the single most frequent clonotype in two of eight donors. Cumulative frequency of public TCR beta family members discriminated carriers of CMV infection plus the relevant HLA type in this cohort and an independent roughly 350-donor cohort.

Sequenced on an Illumina HiSeq 1500. TCRdb reprocessing: public reads trimmed at Q25 with fastp, clones called with MiXCR, in-frame beta chains kept. Rows with a matching CDR3 protein are joined into one entry that keeps the most common DNA and genes. This sample holds approximately 120,000 distinct CDR3 sequences; 25% to 30% were observed only once. 81% of the sample lies in the top ten. In the germline V gene, CDR1 corresponds to SGHTA and CDR2 to FQGNSA. The CDR3 covers 17 residues, taking in both the cysteine and the phenylalanine. Only CDR3 DNA is held: 51 bases, read in frame from base 1. The V gene is TRBV7-2 and the J gene is TRBJ1-2; a weak D assignment points to TRBD1 (6 bases agree). The sample in question was CD8+ T cells from cultured PBMCs, obtained from culture after CMV antigen stimulation. The TCR comes from a human donor in good health (CMV status not recorded). Some clones in this sample may be carry-over from other donors' samples. The DNA is TGTGCCAGCAGCTTAGATGTCCCTCGGACAGCGAAGCATGGCCACACCTTC. Translation gives CASSLDVPRTAKHGHTF. The reference TRBV7-2 and TRBJ1-2 proteins fill in what lies around the CDR3, so the full variable domain reads GAGVSQSPSNKVTEKGKDVELRCDPISGHTALYWYRQSLGQGLEFLIYFQGNSAPDKSGLPSDRFSAERTGGSVSTLTIQRTQQEDSAVYLCASSLDVPRTAKHGHTFGSGTRLTVV.